This is a list of T cell receptor beta chains from one sample in a study of blood T cell repertoires in COVID-19. Here immunoSEQ multiplex PCR was the method, and the copy in TCRdb shows in-frame clones only, minus some. The sample yields just over 50,000 clones, roughly 84% seen once. The sequenced sample was peripheral blood. These receptors all stem from a human donor with active COVID-19. The donor label of this sample is uncertain. The CDR3 runs from the conserved cysteine through the conserved F or W. Each record gives: CDR3 length, J gene, V gene, D gene, clone size, CDR3 DNA, CDR3 protein. D genes are given only for firm matches. A clone size is listed for some rows: how often the clone was seen (once, few, many), or a class if it is expanded.

14	TRBJ2-1	TRBV11-3	.	.	TGTGCCAGCAGCTTAGATCAAACAAACAATGAGCAGTTCTTC	CASSLDQTNNEQFF
14	TRBJ2-1	TRBV18	.	.	TGTGCCAGCTCACGGCCAGGCTCCTACAATGAGCAGTTCTTC	CASSRPGSYNEQFF
11	TRBJ2-7	TRBV19	.	.	TGTGCCAGTAGTCTTGGAGCCGAGCAGTACTTC	CASSLGAEQYF
13	TRBJ2-1	TRBV12-3/TRBV12-4	TRBD2	.	TGTGCCAGCAGCAGCGGGAGGGCGAATGAGCAGTTCTTC	CASSSGRANEQFF
13	TRBJ2-1	TRBV24-1	TRBD1	.	TGTGCCACCTGGACAGGCGGTTTAGATGAGCAGTTCTTC	CATWTGGLDEQFF
16	TRBJ2-2	TRBV14	TRBD1	.	TGTGCCAGCAGCCAAGGATCCAGGGGGCGCTTCGGGGAGCTGTTTTTT	CASSQGSRGRFGELFF
14	TRBJ2-4	TRBV9	.	once	TGTGCCAGCAGCGTGGGGCGGCAAGGGGGCATTCAGTACTTC	CASSVGRQGGIQYF
15	TRBJ2-7	TRBV7-8	.	.	TGTGCCAGCAGCTTAGCAAGGGGCAGGTCCTACGAGCAGTACTTC	CASSLARGRSYEQYF
11	TRBJ1-5	TRBV24-1	.	.	TGTGCCACCAGTGATGGGGCCGGCCAGCATTTT	CATSDGAGQHF
16	TRBJ2-1	TRBV6-5	.	.	TGTGCCAGCAGTTACTCCGGTCCCCGGGTCCCCAATGAGCAGTTCTTC	CASSYSGPRVPNEQFF
15	TRBJ1-6	TRBV5-5	.	.	TGTGCCAGCAGCTTGGCACACCTTAATAATTCACCCCTCCACTTT	CASSLAHLNNSPLHF
16	TRBJ2-5	TRBV6-1	TRBD2	.	TGTGCCAGCAGTGAAGGGGCGGGGGGACACCAAGAGACCCAGTACTTC	CASSEGAGGHQETQYF
15	TRBJ1-4	TRBV11-2	.	once	TGTGCCAGCAAGGAGGGGGGGGCCTCGAATGAAAAACTGTTTTTT	CASKEGGASNEKLFF
16	TRBJ2-3	TRBV4-3	.	.	TGCGCCAGCAGCCCCTTTGGCGGGGGCGGCACAGATACGCAGTATTTT	CASSPFGGGGTDTQYF
15	TRBJ1-2	TRBV10-3	.	.	TGTGCCATCAGTGAGGGAGGCAGGTCGGTGCGTGGCTACACCTTC	CAISEGGRSVRGYTF
14	TRBJ1-1	TRBV4-3	.	.	TGCGCCAGCAGCCAAGATAGCAGAAACACTGAAGCTTTCTTT	CASSQDSRNTEAFF
17	TRBJ2-1	TRBV4-1	TRBD2	.	TGCGCCAGCAGCCAAGATCCTGGACTAGCGGGACCAAATGAGCAGTTCTTC	CASSQDPGLAGPNEQFF
16	TRBJ2-6	TRBV7-8	TRBD1	once	TGTGCCAGCAGCCTAGACAGGGTGTGGGGGGCCAACGTCCTGACTTTC	CASSLDRVWGANVLTF
13	TRBJ1-1	TRBV19	.	.	TGTGCCAGTAGTATATTGATGGAGACTGAAGCTTTCTTT	CASSILMETEAFF
11	TRBJ2-5	TRBV2	.	.	TGTGCCAGCAAGGCAGGGCAGACCCAGTACTTC	CASKAGQTQYF
14	TRBJ1-1	TRBV5-1	TRBD1	.	TGCGCCAGCAGCTCGGGACAGATGAACACTGAAGCTTTCTTT	CASSSGQMNTEAFF
18	TRBJ2-3	TRBV27	TRBD2	.	TGTGCCAGCAGTTTACCGACGACTAGCGGGGGAAGAACAGATACGCAGTATTTT	CASSLPTTSGGRTDTQYF
14	TRBJ2-7	TRBV9	.	.	TGTGCCAGCAGCGTAGTGGACACCACCTACGAGCAGTACTTC	CASSVVDTTYEQYF
15	TRBJ1-5	TRBV19	.	once	TGTGCCAGTAGCGACGCAGACACGATTAATCAGCCCCAGCATTTT	CASSDADTINQPQHF
15	TRBJ2-7	TRBV9	.	.	TGTGCCAGCAGCGGGGGCACCGCTAGTTTGTACGAGCAGTACTTC	CASSGGTASLYEQYF
13	TRBJ2-7	TRBV10-3	.	few	TGTGCCATCAGTGTAAGGCGGGACTACGAGCAGTACTTC	CAISVRRDYEQYF
12	TRBJ1-2	TRBV12-3/TRBV12-4	.	.	TGTGCCAGCAGTAACAGGGACCTGGGCTACACCTTC	CASSNRDLGYTF
14	TRBJ2-3	TRBV10-3	TRBD1	.	TGTGCCATCAGTCAGGGGGTTGTGACAGATACGCAGTATTTT	CAISQGVVTDTQYF
14	TRBJ1-5	TRBV7-2	.	.	TGTGCCAGCAGCCCCCACGGGGCGGGACAGCCCCAGCATTTT	CASSPHGAGQPQHF
15	TRBJ2-1	TRBV3-1/TRBV3-2	TRBD2	.	TGTGCCAGCAGCCAAGGTCCGGGGGGTCTCTATGAGCAGTTCTTC	CASSQGPGGLYEQFF
17	TRBJ2-7	TRBV7-9	TRBD2	many	TGTGCCAGCAGCCCAACCCGGTTAGCGGGGGGCGACTACGAGCAGTACTTC	CASSPTRLAGGDYEQYF
13	TRBJ2-1	TRBV11-2	.	.	TGTGCCAGCAGCGAATATACAGGGTGGGAGCAGTTCTTC	CASSEYTGWEQFF
14	TRBJ2-3	TRBV10-3	TRBD2	.	TGTGCCATCAGTGAGGCGGGGGGGACAGATACGCAGTATTTT	CAISEAGGTDTQYF
13	TRBJ1-6	TRBV19	.	.	TGTGCCAGTAGTATTAGCAGTAATTCACCCCTCCACTTT	CASSISSNSPLHF
16	TRBJ1-1	TRBV10-3	TRBD1	once	TGTGCCATCAGGCCGGGACAGGGGGGCCCGAACACTGAAGCTTTCTTT	CAIRPGQGGPNTEAFF
15	TRBJ1-5	TRBV19	.	.	TGTGCCAGTAGAGGGGGATCACGGGGCAATCAGCCCCAGCATTTT	CASRGGSRGNQPQHF
13	TRBJ1-5	TRBV27	.	.	TGTGCCAGCAGTTATGGGCGGGGTCAGCCCCAGCATTTT	CASSYGRGQPQHF
15	TRBJ2-7	TRBV6-5	TRBD2	.	TGTGCCAGCAGACGAAGCGGGGGGGGTCCCTACGAGCAGTACTTC	CASRRSGGGPYEQYF
13	TRBJ1-2	TRBV3-1/TRBV3-2	.	.	TGTGCCAGCAGCCAAGGGCCGGGGTTTGGCTACACCTTC	CASSQGPGFGYTF
11	TRBJ2-3	TRBV29-1	TRBD1	.	TGCAGCGTTGTGGACAGGCGAGGTGGGACTTTT	CSVVDRRGGTF
13	TRBJ2-7	TRBV6-5	.	few	TGTGCCAGCAGAAGGGGGAACTCCTACGAGCAGTACTTC	CASRRGNSYEQYF